Below are 5 T cell receptor beta chains sequenced from a single sample in a study of blood T cells in healthy people across ages. The use of a sample-barcoded 5' primer and a J-beta primer mix characterized a second PCR of roughly 6 to 11 cycles. One entry per CDR3 protein results from TCRdb running MiXCR on the 5' RACE reads. The table has under 1,100,000 distinct CDR3 sequences, approximately 25% seen once. This sample also belongs to another study, concerning T cells of mothers and their children.

Input material: blood. These receptors all come from a girl aged 2 to 9 in good health.

At least ten counts were recorded for this clonotype. The V call is TRBV29-1, the J call TRBJ2-6; D gene uncertain. The V gene lost 5 bases and the J gene lost 2 bases, with 10 bases spanning the gap. Per the germline V gene, CDR1 is SQVTM and CDR2 is ANQGSEA. CDR3 size: 14 residues. The CDR3 loop is CSVPDRPGANVLTF. CDR3 bases: TGCAGCGTTCCTGACCGCCCTGGGGCCAACGTCCTGACTTTC. Together with reference TRBV29-1 and TRBJ2-6, the CDR3 gives the full variable domain: SAVISQKPSRDICQRGTSLTIQCQVDSQVTMMFWYRQQPGQSLTLIATANQGSEATYESGFVIDKFPISRPNLTFSTLTVSNMSPEDSSIYLCSVPDRPGANVLTFGAGSRLTVL.

In this sample, this clonotype turned up a few times. The chain employs TRBV11-2 and TRBJ2-7, with D possibly being TRBD1 (6 bases). The germline V gene has CDR1 SGHAT and CDR2 FQNNGV. V lost 4 bases and J 0 bases, leaving 19 bases between the germline ends. There are 17 residues in the CDR3. The CDR3 nucleotides are TGTGCCAGCAGCTCTCTAAGGGGCAGGGGATTCTCCTACGAGCAGTACTTC. Protein: CASSSLRGRGFSYEQYF.

The V call is TRBV7-6, the J call TRBJ1-1; 9 positions agree with TRBD1. Germline V gene data show CDR1 as SGHVS and CDR2 as FNYEAQ. The J segment lost 13 bases and the V segment lost 4 bases, leaving 16 bases of the junction unmatched. This CDR3 has 15 residues. CDR3 sequence: CASSSLDRGTLKLFF. The CDR3 nucleotides read TGTGCCAGCAGCTCCCTGGACAGGGGTACTCTGAAGCTTTTCTTT. The complete variable domain, with remaining parts taken from reference TRBV7-6 and TRBJ1-1, reads GAGVSQSPRYKVTKRGQDVALRCDPISGHVSLYWYRQALGQGPEFLTYFNYEAQQDKSGLPNDRFSAERPEGSISTLTIQRTEQRDSAMYRCASSSLDRGTLKLFFGQGTRLTVV.

This clonotype was counted between two and nine times. The chain recombines TRBV4-3 with TRBJ1-3; D is unclear. The CDR3 runs 12 residues. V shed 1 base and J shed 8 bases, with 6 bases lying between them. CDR1 LGHNA and CDR2 YSLEER come from the germline V gene. CDR3: CASSQGRDTIYF. The CDR3 bases are TGCGCCAGCAGCCAAGGGCGGGACACCATATATTTT.

This chain joins TRBV20-1 and TRBJ2-7, with D unresolved. V dropped 3 bases and J dropped 2 bases, with 5 bases sitting between them. Germline V lookup: CDR1 DFQATT, CDR2 SNEGSKA (reference sequence). The CDR3 runs to 11 residues. CDR3: CSARKTYEQYF. CDR3 DNA sequence: TGCAGTGCTAGGAAAACCTACGAGCAGTACTTC.